This T cell receptor beta chain was profiled in a study of blood T cell repertoires in COVID-19. As for the study in general: Collection of acute and convalescent COVID-19 samples took place in the United States, Italy and Spain. Sources were T cells, B-cell-depleted T cells, or PBMCs; the material itself was cDNA or gDNA.

Original processing notes: Amplification from reference gene primers served as the basis for estimated nucleated cell counts. Here immunoSEQ multiplex PCR was the method, and the copy in TCRdb shows in-frame clones only, minus some. V and J calls and clone size come straight from that table; D and trimming were deduced from the DNA. The sample lists roughly 280,000 clones, 80% to 90% seen once, with approximately 9.9% in the top ten. Germline CDR1 LNHDA, CDR2 SQIVND (reference sequence). Trimming removed 7 bases at V and 3 bases at J, with 20 bases between. The CDR3 consists of 16 residues. The specimen was peripheral blood. The V and J genes are TRBV19 and TRBJ2-3; tentatively, D is TRBD2 (7 bases). This receptor was obtained from a woman in her seventies with acute or convalescent COVID-19. CDR3: CASNSRRGGRTDTQYF. In DNA, the CDR3 is TGTGCCAGTAATTCCCGGAGGGGGGGGCGGACAGATACGCAGTATTTT.